This T cell receptor (beta chain) was found in a study of control samples from healthy donors and cancer patients. Here immunoSEQ multiplex PCR was the method, and the copy in TCRdb shows in-frame clones only, minus some. In the table there are more than 50,000 clones, 65% to 90% of which are singletons. Germline V gene sequence: CDR1 MGHRA, CDR2 YSYEKL. Trimming pared 0 bases from V and 3 bases from J, leaving 14 bases between. The CDR3 is made up of 17 amino acids. Specimen: blood. This sequence originates from a man aged 40-55 years in good health. The chain is built from TRBV4-1 and TRBJ2-2; perhaps TRBD1 as D (6 bases). The CDR3 bases are TGCGCCAGCAGCCAAGAAACGGGACAAGTATACACCGGGGAGCTGTTTTTT. Translation: CASSQETGQVYTGELFF.